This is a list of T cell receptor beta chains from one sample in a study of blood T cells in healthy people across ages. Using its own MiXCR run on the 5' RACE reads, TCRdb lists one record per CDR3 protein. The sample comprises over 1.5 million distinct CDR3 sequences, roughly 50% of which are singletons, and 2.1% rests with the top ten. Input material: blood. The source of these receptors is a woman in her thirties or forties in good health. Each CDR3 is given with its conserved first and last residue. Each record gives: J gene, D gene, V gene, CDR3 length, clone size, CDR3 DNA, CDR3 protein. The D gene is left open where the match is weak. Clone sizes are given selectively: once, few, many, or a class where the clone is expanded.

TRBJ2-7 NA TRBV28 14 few TGTGCCAGCAGTTATCCAGCGGACTCCTACGAGCAGTACTTC CASSYPADSYEQYF
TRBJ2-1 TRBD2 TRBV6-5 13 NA TGTGCCATCCCCGGGGGGAGCCACAATGAGCAGTTCTTC CAIPGGSHNEQFF
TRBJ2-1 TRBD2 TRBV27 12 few TGTGCCAGCAGTTTAGGGGGGGGAGCCCAGTTCTTC CASSLGGGAQFF
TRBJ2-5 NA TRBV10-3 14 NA TGTGCCATCAGTCCCAACGCGCAGCTAATGGCCCAGTACTTC CAISPNAQLMAQYF
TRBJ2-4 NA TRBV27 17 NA TGTGCCAGCAGCCTACAAGGGGCGGGGTCTCGGTACAATGAGCAGTACTTC CASSLQGAGSRYNEQYF
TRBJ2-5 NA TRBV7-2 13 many TGTGCCAGCAGCTTAGAGTACCAAGAGACCCAGTACTTC CASSLEYQETQYF
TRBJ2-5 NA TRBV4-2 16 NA TGTGCCAGCAGCCAAGATCGATTCGGAGGGGGCGAGACCCAGTACTTC CASSQDRFGGGETQYF
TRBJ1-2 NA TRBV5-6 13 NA TGTGCCAGCAGCTTGGGGCAGCTAGGTGGCTACACCTTC CASSLGQLGGYTF
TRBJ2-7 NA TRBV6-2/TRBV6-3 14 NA TGTGCCAGTAGAGACGGGGGTAGCTCCTACGAGCAGTACTTC CASRDGGSSYEQYF
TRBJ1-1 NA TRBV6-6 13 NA TGTGCCTACGCCGCCAGGGCTAACACTGAAGCTTTCTTT CAYAARANTEAFF
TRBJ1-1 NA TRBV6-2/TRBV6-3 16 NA TGTGCCAGCAGTTACGGGGAGGGTCGACGAAACACTGAAGCTTTCTTT CASSYGEGRRNTEAFF
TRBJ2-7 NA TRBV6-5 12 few TGTGCCAGCAGGGACGATTGGTACGAGCAGTACTTC CASRDDWYEQYF
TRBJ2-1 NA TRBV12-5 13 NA TGTGCTAGTGGTCCCGGTGGTTACAATGAGCAGTTCTTC CASGPGGYNEQFF
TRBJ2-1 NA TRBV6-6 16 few TGTGCCAGCAGTTATGCGGCGGCGGCTTCCAACAATGAGCAGTTCTTC CASSYAAAASNNEQFF
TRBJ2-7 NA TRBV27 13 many TGTGCCAGCAGTTCTACAGGGAGCTACGAGCAGTACTTC CASSSTGSYEQYF
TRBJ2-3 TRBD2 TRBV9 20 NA TGTGCCAGCAGCGTAGAGGGCGGGACTAGCCCTCTATTCCGCACAGATACGCAGTATTTT CASSVEGGTSPLFRTDTQYF
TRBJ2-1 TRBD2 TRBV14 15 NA TGTGCCAGCACGAGGACTAGCGGGGGGCCAGGGGAGCAGTTCTTC CASTRTSGGPGEQFF
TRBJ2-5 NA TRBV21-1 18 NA TGTGCCAGCAGCAAACACGTGGGTAGCGGGGGGACCGAAGAGACCCAGTACTTC CASSKHVGSGGTEETQYF
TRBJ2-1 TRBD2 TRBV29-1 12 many TGCAGCGCCATTTACGGGGGGGATGAGCAGTTCTTC CSAIYGGDEQFF
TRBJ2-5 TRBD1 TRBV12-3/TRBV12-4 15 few TGTGCCAGCAGCCCCCTGGACAGGGCCCAAGAGACCCAGTACTTC CASSPLDRAQETQYF
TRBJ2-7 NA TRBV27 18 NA TGTGCCAGCAGTTTACGGGGCGTGGGAAGGGACATCCAAGAGCCCCAGTACTTC CASSLRGVGRDIQEPQYF
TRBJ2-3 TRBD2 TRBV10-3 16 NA TGTGCCATCAGTGAGTCTAGCGGGGGGGCCCCAGATACGCAGTATTTT CAISESSGGAPDTQYF
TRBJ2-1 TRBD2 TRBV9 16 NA TGTGCCAGCAGCGTCTCAACTAGCGGGGGGGCCAGAGAGCAGTTCTTC CASSVSTSGGAREQFF
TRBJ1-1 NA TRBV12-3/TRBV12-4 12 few TGTGCCAGCAGTTTAAGTTACACTGAAGCTTTCTTT CASSLSYTEAFF
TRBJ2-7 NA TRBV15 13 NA TGTGCCACCAGCAGTGAAGTCTCCTACGAGCAGTACTTC CATSSEVSYEQYF
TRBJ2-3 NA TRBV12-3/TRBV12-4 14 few TGTGCCAGCAGCCCATCGGGGCCCACAGATACGCAGTATTTT CASSPSGPTDTQYF
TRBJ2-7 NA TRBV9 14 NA TGTGCCAGCAGCGTAGGTGGGGCTACCTACGAGCAGTACTTC CASSVGGATYEQYF
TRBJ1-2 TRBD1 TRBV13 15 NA TGTGCCAGCAGTCGCTCACCGGGACAGGGGAATGGCTACACCTTC CASSRSPGQGNGYTF
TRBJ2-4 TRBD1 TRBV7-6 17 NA TGTGCCAGCAGCTTAGTTGGGCAGGGGGCACGTGAATACGGGCAGTACTTC CASSLVGQGAREYGQYF
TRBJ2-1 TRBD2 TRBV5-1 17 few TGCGCCAGCAGCTCCGGTATAGCGGGGGGGGCTTACAATGAGCAGTTCTTC CASSSGIAGGAYNEQFF
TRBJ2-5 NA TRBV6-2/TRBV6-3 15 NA TGTGCCAGCAGTACGACACCGGGTCCTCAAGAGACCCAGTACTTC CASSTTPGPQETQYF
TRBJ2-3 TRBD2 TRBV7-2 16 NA TGTGCCAGCAGCTTGACTAGCGGGGGAGGCACAGGTACGCAGTATTTT CASSLTSGGGTGTQYF
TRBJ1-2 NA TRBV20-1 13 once TGCAGTGGGGGGGGGCGGTTTGCCTATGGCTACACCTTC CSGGGRFAYGYTF
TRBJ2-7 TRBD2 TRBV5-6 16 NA TGTGCCAGCAGCTTGGCACTAGCGGGGGGCGCCTACGAGCAGTACTTC CASSLALAGGAYEQYF
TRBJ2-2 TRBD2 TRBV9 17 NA TGTGCCAGCAGCGTAGGGCTAGCGGGGGGACTCACCGGGGAGCTGTTTTTT CASSVGLAGGLTGELFF
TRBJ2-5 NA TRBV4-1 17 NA TGCGCCAGCAGCCAAGAAGGCAGGGTAACGATCCAAGAGACCCAGTACTTC CASSQEGRVTIQETQYF
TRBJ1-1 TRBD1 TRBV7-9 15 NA TGTGCCAGCAGACGTGACAGGGGTTTGAACACTGAAGCTTTCTTT CASRRDRGLNTEAFF
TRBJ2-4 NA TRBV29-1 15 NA TGCAGCGTGGTGGTCCCCGGAGGGGCCAAAAACATTCAGTACTTC CSVVVPGGAKNIQYF
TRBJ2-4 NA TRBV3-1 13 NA TGTGCCAGCAGCCCCGGTTTATACGGCATTCAGTACTTC CASSPGLYGIQYF
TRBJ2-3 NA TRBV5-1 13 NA TGCGCCAGCAGGGAATACGGCACAGATACGCAGTATTTT CASREYGTDTQYF
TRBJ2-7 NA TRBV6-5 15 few TGTGCCAGCAGTTTTACCCCGGGACAACTCTACGAGCAGTACTTC CASSFTPGQLYEQYF
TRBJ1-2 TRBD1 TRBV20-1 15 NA TGCAGTGCTAGAGAAAGTATCGGAGGGGGCTCTGGCTACACCTTC CSARESIGGGSGYTF